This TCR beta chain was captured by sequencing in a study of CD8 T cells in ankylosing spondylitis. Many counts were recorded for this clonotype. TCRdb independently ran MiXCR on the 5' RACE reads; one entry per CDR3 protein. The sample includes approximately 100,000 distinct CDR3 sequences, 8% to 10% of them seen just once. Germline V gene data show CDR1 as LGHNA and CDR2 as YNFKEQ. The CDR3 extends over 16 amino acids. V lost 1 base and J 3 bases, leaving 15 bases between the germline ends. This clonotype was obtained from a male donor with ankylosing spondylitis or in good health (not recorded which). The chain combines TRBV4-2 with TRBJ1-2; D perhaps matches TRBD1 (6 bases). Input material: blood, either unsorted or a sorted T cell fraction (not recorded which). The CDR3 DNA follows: TGTGCCAGCAGCCAAGGAAGAGGGGGTTTTGACTATGGCTACACCTTC. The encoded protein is CASSQGRGGFDYGYTF.